This T cell receptor (beta chain) was sequenced during a study of blood T cell repertoires in COVID-19. The data were produced by immunoSEQ multiplex PCR, yet TCRdb's version contains in-frame clones alone and is incomplete. The data hold 390,000 or so clones, with 87% observed a single time. The germline V and J ends were trimmed by 5 bases and 4 bases, with 18 bases remaining between them. CDR3 size: 15 residues. The V gene's germline CDR1 is MDHEN and CDR2 SYDVKM. This rearrangement joins TRBV28 to TRBJ2-7, with D perhaps TRBD1 (7 bases). The origin of this receptor is a woman younger than 45 with COVID-19, enrolled during active disease. Sequenced input: peripheral blood. CDR3 DNA sequence: TGTGCCAGCAGTGCATACAGGGGAGGAGGGTACGAGCAGTACTTC. Residues: CASSAYRGGGYEQYF.